A single sample gave rise to the 8 T cell receptor beta chains below, sequenced in a study of blood T cells in healthy people across ages. A second about 6 to 12 cycle PCR used barcoded and J-beta primers. TCRdb re-analysed the 5' RACE reads in MiXCR, keeping a single row per CDR3 protein. Of fewer than 600,000 distinct CDR3 sequences detected, about 25% appear once; the ten largest clones hold about 3.3%. These data were likewise used in another study, on T cells of mothers and their children.

The specimen sequenced was blood. Receptor source: a boy between 2 and 10 years old in good health.

This sequence joins TRBV24-1 and TRBJ2-7; D is possibly TRBD2 (5 bases). CDR1 and CDR2 from the germline V gene are KGHDR and SFDVKD. The CDR3 is 15 amino acids. V lost 3 bases, J lost 4 bases, and 15 bases lay in between. The CDR3 bases are TGTGCCACCAGTGATCCCCCACGAGGGATTTACGAGCAGTACTTC. Amino acids: CATSDPPRGIYEQYF.

This clonotype was seen only a few times. This chain joins TRBV13 and TRBJ2-5; TRBD1 matches 7 bases. The J call may be wrong; the DNA end is better matched by TRBJ2-7. CDR1 and CDR2 (germline): PRHDT, FYEKMQ (reference sequence). The length of the CDR3 is 15 residues. In nucleotides, the CDR3 is TGTGCCAGCAGCTTAGTCGGACAGGCCCTTGGCGAGCAGTACTTC. Amino acids: CASSLVGQALGEQYF.

The chain carries TRBV12-3 or TRBV12-4 and TRBJ2-7; D tentatively reads TRBD1 or TRBD2 (5 bases each). The V end was cut by 2 bases, the J end by 0 bases, with 14 bases between. The CDR3 is made up of 16 amino acids. As DNA, the CDR3 is TGTGCCAGCAGTTTAAGAAGGGACGGAAGCTCCTACGAGCAGTACTTC. This encodes CASSLRRDGSSYEQYF.

The chain has TRBV18 and TRBJ2-5, with TRBD2 matching over 7 bases. The CDR3 contains 15 residues. Germline loops: CDR1 KGHSH, CDR2 LQKENI. J gave up 11 bases and V 2 bases, and 14 bases lay outside the gene matches. The CDR3 loop reads CASSPGGGDIREQYF. CDR3 nucleotides: TGTGCCAGCTCACCAGGCGGGGGAGATATACGGGAGCAGTACTTC. The variable domain in full, completed from reference TRBV18 and TRBJ2-5, reads NAGVMQNPRHLVRRRGQEARLRCSPMKGHSHVYWYRQLPEEGLKFMVYLQKENIIDESGMPKERFSAEFPKEGPSILRIQQVVRGDSAAYFCASSPGGGDIREQYFGPGTRLLVL.

V gene TRBV28 combines with J gene TRBJ2-7; D not resolved. With 7 bases removed from V and 1 base from J, the gap between germline ends came to 5 bases. Germline CDR1 and CDR2: MDHEN and SYDVKM. This CDR3 is 11 amino acids long. The CDR3 coding sequence is TGTGCCAGCACCAGGTCCTACGAGCAGTACTTC. This encodes CASTRSYEQYF.

Details on this clonotype: Sequence at one end of the junction differs from germline and may be a read error. V is TRBV7-7 and J is TRBJ2-7, with D hard to call. Germline assignment: CDR1 SSHAT and CDR2 FNYEAQ (reference sequence). The CDR3 is 13 amino acids. CDR3 bases: TGTGCTAGCAGCTTAGATAACTCGGCGGAGCAGTACTTC. Amino acid sequence: CASSLDNSAEQYF.

The chain combines TRBV4-3 with TRBJ2-4; no definite D call. Germline lookup yields CDR1 LGHNA and CDR2 YSLEER. V lost 3 bases and J 2 bases, leaving 11 bases between the germline ends. The CDR3 length is 15 residues. CDR3 amino acids: CASSHDITTKNIQYF. The DNA of the CDR3 is TGCGCCAGCAGCCACGACATTACAACCAAAAACATTCAGTACTTC.

This sequence joins TRBV3-1 and TRBJ1-1, with D uncertain. The germline CDR1 and CDR2 sequences are LGHDT and YNNKEL (reference sequence). V was pared by 0 bases and J by 7 bases, with 15 bases between. CDR3 size: 15 residues. The CDR3 nucleotides read TGTGCCAGCAGCCAAGAGACGGGGAAGAGAGGTGAAGCTTTCTTT. This codes for CASSQETGKRGEAFF.